This TCR beta chain was sequenced during a study of naive and memory T cell subsets. Trimming cost V 9 bases and J 0 bases, with 14 bases left between them. Looked up from germline, CDR1 is MNHEY and CDR2 is SMNVEV (reference sequence). The CDR3 runs 14 residues. The study, taken as a whole, reports: Especially in CD8 cells, naive repertoires contained a few larger clonotypes, possibly CD45RA-re-expressing memory cells.

This clonotype has a count of ten or more. Its antigen is not identified. An equimolar mix of two oligonucleotides served as the beta constant-region primer for TRBC1 and TRBC2. Ligated cDNA was amplified by four rounds of PCR with nested alpha and beta constant-region primers and SP2. TCRdb redid the calling of the UMI-ligation and nested PCR reads with MiXCR, one entry per CDR3 protein. The sample lists over 110,000 distinct CDR3 sequences, about a fifth occurring once. The sample was naive CD8+ T cells from blood. This receptor was taken from a human donor in good health. The chain has TRBV27 and TRBJ1-1; D call uncertain. DNA of the CDR3: TGTGCCAGTGGGCCTGGGGAAATGAACACTGAAGCTTTCTTT. It is translated as CASGPGEMNTEAFF.